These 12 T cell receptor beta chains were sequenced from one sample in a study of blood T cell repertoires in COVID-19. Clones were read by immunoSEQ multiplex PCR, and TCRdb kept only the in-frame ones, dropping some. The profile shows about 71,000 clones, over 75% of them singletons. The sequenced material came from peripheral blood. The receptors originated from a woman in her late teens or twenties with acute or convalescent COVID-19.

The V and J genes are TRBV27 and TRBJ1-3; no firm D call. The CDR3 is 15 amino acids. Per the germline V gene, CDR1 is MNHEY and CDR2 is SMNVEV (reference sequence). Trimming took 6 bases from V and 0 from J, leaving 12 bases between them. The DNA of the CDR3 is TGTGCCAGCAGCTCAAACGGGGTCTCTGGAAACACCATATATTTT. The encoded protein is CASSSNGVSGNTIYF.

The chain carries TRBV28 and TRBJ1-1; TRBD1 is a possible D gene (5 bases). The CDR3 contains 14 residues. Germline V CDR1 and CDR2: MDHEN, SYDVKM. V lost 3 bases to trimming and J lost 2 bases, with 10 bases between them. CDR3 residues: CASSFNGANTEAFF. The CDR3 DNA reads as TGTGCCAGCAGTTTTAATGGGGCTAACACTGAAGCTTTCTTT.

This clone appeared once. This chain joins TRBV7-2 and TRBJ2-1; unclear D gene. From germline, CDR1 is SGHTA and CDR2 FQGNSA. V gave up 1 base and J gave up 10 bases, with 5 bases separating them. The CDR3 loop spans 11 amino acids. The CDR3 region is CASSLDWEQFF. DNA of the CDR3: TGTGCCAGCAGCTTAGACTGGGAGCAGTTCTTC.

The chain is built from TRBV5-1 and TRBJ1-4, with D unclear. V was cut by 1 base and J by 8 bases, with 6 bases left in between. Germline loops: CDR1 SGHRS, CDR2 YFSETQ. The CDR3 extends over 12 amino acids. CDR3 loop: CASSLSGEKLFF. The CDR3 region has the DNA TGCGCCAGCAGCTTGAGCGGGGAAAAACTGTTTTTT.

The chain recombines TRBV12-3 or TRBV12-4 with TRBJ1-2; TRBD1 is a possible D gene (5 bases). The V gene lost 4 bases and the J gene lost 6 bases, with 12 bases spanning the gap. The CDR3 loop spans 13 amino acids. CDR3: CASSYTDRNGYTF. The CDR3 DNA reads TGTGCCAGCAGTTATACCGACAGAAATGGCTACACCTTC.

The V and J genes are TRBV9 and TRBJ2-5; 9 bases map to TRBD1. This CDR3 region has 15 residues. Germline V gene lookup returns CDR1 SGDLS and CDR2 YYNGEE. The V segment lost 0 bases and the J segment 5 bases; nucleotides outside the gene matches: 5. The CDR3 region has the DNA TGTGCCAGCAGCGTAGATGGACAGGGGAGGGAGACCCAGTACTTC. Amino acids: CASSVDGQGRETQYF.

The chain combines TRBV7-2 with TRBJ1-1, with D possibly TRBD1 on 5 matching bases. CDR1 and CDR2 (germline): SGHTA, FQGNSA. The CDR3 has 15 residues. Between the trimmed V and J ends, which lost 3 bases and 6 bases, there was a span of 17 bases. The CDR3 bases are TGTGCCAGCAGCTTCGGAGCAGACAGTCGGGCTGAAGCTTTCTTT. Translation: CASSFGADSRAEAFF.

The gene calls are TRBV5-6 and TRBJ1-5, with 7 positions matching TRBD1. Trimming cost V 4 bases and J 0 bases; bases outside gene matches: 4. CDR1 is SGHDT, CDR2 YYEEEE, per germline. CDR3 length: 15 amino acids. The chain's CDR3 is CASSRGPFSNQPQHF. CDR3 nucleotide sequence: TGTGCCAGCAGCAGGGGGCCTTTTAGCAATCAGCCCCAGCATTTT.

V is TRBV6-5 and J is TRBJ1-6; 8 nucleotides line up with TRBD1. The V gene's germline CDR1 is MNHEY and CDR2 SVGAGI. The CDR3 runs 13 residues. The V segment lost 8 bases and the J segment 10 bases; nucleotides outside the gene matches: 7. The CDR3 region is CASETGDGSPLHF. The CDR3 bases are TGTGCCAGCGAGACAGGGGATGGATCACCCCTCCACTTT.

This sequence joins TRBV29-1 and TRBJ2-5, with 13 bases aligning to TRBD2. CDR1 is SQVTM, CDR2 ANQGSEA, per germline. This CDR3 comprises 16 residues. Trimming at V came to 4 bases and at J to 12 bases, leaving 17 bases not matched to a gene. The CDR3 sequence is CSVASRRGLAGANEYF. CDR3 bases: TGCAGCGTTGCCTCACGCCGTGGACTAGCGGGGGCCAATGAGTACTTC.

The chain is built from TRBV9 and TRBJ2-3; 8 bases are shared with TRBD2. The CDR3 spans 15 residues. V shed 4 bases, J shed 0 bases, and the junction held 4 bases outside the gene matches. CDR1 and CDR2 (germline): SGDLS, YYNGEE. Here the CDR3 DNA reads TGTGCCAGCAGCTTTAGCGGGGCGAGCACAGATACGCAGTATTTT. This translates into CASSFSGASTDTQYF.

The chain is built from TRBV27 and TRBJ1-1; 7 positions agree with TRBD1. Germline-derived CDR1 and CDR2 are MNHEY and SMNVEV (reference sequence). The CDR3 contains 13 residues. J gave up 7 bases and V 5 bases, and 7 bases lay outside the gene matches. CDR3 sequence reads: CASSKQGLDEAFF. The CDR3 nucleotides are TGTGCCAGCAGTAAACAGGGGTTGGATGAAGCTTTCTTT.